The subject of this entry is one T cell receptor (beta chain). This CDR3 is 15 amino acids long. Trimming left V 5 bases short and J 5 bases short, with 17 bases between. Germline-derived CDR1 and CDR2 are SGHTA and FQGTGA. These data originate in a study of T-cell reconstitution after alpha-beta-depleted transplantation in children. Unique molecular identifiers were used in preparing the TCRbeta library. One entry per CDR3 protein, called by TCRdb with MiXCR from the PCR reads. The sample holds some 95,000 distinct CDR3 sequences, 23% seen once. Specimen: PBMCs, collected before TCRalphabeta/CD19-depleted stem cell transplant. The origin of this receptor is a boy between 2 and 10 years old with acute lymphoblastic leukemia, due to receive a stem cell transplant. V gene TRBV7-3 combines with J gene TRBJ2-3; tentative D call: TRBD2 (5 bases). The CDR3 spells CASSLGQNEGDTQYF. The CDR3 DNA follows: TGTGCCAGCAGCCTCGGGCAAAATGAGGGAGATACGCAGTATTTT.